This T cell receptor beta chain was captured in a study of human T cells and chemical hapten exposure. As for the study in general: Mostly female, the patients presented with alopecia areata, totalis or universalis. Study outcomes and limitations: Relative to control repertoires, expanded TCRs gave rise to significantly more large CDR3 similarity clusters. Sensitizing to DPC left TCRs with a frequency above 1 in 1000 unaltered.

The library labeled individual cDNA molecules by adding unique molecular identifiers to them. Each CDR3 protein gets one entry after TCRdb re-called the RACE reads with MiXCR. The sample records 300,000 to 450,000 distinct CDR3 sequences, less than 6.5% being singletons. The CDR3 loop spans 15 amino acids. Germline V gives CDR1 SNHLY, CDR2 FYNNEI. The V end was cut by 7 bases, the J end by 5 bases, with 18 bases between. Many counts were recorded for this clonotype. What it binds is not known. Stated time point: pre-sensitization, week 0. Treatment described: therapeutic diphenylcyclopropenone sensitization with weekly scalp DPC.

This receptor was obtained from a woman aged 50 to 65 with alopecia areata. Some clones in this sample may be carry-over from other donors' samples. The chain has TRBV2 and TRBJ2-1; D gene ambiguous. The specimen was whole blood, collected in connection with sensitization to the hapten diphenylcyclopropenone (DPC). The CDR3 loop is CASNELGPKDNEQFF. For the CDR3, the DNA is TGTGCCAGCAACGAGCTGGGCCCAAAGGACAATGAGCAGTTCTTC.